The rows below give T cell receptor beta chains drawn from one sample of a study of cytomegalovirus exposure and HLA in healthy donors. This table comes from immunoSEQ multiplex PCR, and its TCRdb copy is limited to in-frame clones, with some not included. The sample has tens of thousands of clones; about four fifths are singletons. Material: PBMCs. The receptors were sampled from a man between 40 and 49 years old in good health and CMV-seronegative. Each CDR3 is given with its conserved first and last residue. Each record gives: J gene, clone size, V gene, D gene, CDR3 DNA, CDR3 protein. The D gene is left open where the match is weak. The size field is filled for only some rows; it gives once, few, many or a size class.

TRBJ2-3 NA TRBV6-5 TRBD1 TGTGCCAGCAGTTACAATTCCGGGACAGGGGCAGATACGCAGTATTTT CASSYNSGTGADTQYF
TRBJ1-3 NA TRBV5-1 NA TGCGCCAGCAGCGGGAGAGACGACTCTGGAAACACCATATATTTT CASSGRDDSGNTIYF
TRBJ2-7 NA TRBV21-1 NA TGTGCCAGCAGCAAATGGAGAGTCCGGGGGTCCGACTACGAGCAGTACTTC CASSKWRVRGSDYEQYF
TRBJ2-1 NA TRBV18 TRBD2 TGTGCCAGCTCACCGGCAACAGGGACTAGCGGGAACAATGAGCAGTTCTTC CASSPATGTSGNNEQFF
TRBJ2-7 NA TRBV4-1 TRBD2 TGCGCCAGCAGCCGCGAGGGCGGGGGTTCCTACGAGCAGTACTTC CASSREGGGSYEQYF
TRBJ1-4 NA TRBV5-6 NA TGTGCCAGCAGCTTCATCTCGCAGGTGAATGAAAAACTGTTTTTT CASSFISQVNEKLFF
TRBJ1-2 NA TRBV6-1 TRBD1 TGTGCCAGCAGTGAAGCTGGCTCCGGGACAGGGGTTATGGATGGCTACACCTTC CASSEAGSGTGVMDGYTF
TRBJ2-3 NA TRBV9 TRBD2 TGTGCCAGCAGCGTAATAGCGGGAGAGGGGGCAGATACGCAGTATTTT CASSVIAGEGADTQYF
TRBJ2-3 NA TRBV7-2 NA TGTGCCAGCAGGCTTGTAGGGGCTGATACGCAGTATTTT CASRLVGADTQYF
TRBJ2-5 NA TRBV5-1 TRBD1 TGCGCCAGCAGAGATCAGGGGGTCCGAGAGACCCAGTACTTC CASRDQGVRETQYF
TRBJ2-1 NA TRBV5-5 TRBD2 TGTGCCAGCAGCTTGTTGGGTAGCGGGGGCAATGAGCAGTTCTTC CASSLLGSGGNEQFF
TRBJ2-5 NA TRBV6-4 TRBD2 TGTGCCAGCAGTGACTCTATAACTAGCGGGAGCCCCCAAGAGACCCAGTACTTC CASSDSITSGSPQETQYF
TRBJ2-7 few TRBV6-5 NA TGTGCCAGCAGTTACTCAGTCGGGAGTTATTCCTACGAGCAGTACTTC CASSYSVGSYSYEQYF
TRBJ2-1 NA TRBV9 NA TGTGCCAGCAGCGTAGATCCCCGAGGCGACAATGAGCAGTTCTTC CASSVDPRGDNEQFF
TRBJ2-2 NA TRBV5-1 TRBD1 TGCGCCAGCAGAGAGGGGACAGCGAACACCGGGGAGCTGTTTTTT CASREGTANTGELFF
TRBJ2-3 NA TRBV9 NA TGTGCCAGCAGCGTAGCCCAATTCACAGATACGCAGTATTTT CASSVAQFTDTQYF
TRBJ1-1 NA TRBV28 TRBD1 TGTGCCAGCAGTTTCATGGACAGGGACAAAACTGAAGCTTTCTTT CASSFMDRDKTEAFF
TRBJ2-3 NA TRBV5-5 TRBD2 TGTGCCAGCAGCGCGGGAGGGACAGATACGCAGTATTTT CASSAGGTDTQYF
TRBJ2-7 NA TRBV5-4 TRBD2 TGTGCCAGCAGCTTCCGCAGCGGGAGCTCCTACGAGCAGTACTTC CASSFRSGSSYEQYF
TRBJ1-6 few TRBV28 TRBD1 TGTGCCAGCAGGGGGACAGGGAGTTCACCCCTCCACTTT CASRGTGSSPLHF
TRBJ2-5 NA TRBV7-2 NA TGTGCCAGCAGCAGCCGACCAGGAGAGACCCAGTACTTC CASSSRPGETQYF
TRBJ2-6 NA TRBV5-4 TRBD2 TGTGCCGGATTAGCGGGAGGTGCTGGGGCCAACGTCCTGACTTTC CAGLAGGAGANVLTF
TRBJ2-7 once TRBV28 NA TGTGCCAGCACCCTGGGGGGAGTCCCCTACGAGCAGTACTTC CASTLGGVPYEQYF
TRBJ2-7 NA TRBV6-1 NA TGTGCCAGCAGTGGTAGCCAAGCCCCCTACGAGCAGTACTTC CASSGSQAPYEQYF
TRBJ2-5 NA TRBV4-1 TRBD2 TGCGCCAGCAGCCAAGCCTCCGGGACTAGCGGGAGGGAGACCCAGTACTTC CASSQASGTSGRETQYF
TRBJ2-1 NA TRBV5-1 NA TGCGCCGGCAGCGGAGCGGAGATCTACAATGAGCAGTTCTTC CAGSGAEIYNEQFF
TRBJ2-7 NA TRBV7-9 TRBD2 TGTGCCAGCAGCGATGATTGGACTAGCGGAGGAGGGGAGCAGTACTTC CASSDDWTSGGGEQYF
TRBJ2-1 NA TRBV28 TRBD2 TGTGCCATCAGGACTAGCGGGAGGACGGCTGAGCAGTTCTTC CAIRTSGRTAEQFF
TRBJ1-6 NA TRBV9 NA TGTGCCAGCAGCGTAGCCCCGGGAAGGGATTCACCCCTCCACTTT CASSVAPGRDSPLHF
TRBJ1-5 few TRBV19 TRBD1 TGTGCCAGTAGTATATCCGGACAGGGGGCTTATCAGCCCCAGCATTTT CASSISGQGAYQPQHF
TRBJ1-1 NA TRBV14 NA TGTGCCAGCAGCCAAAATACACAGGGAGAAGCTTTCTTT CASSQNTQGEAFF
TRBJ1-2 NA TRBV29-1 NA TGCAGCGTAGACAGTAGGCCTAACTATGGCTACACCTTC CSVDSRPNYGYTF
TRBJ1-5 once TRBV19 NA TGTGCCAGTAGTCCTGGAGGGGGGGCCACTCAGCCCCAGCATTTT CASSPGGGATQPQHF
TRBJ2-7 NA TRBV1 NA TGCACCAGCAGCCAAGCCGAGACTAGCGGCTACGAGCAGTACTTC CTSSQAETSGYEQYF
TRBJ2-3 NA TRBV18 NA TGTGCCAGCTCACCGCCGCGGATGCTAGCTGCATCTAGCACAGATACGCAGTATTTT CASSPPRMLAASSTDTQYF
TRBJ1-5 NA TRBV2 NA TGTGCCAGCAGTGAAGAGCGGGATCAGCTCCAGCATTTT CASSEERDQLQHF
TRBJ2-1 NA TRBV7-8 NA TGTGCCAGCAGCTTAGATTTCGCCTACAATGAGCAGTTCTTC CASSLDFAYNEQFF
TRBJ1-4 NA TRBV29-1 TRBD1 TGCAGCGTAACCGGGACAGGGAATAATGAAAAACTGTTTTTT CSVTGTGNNEKLFF
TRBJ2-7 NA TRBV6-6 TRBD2 TGTGCCAGCTCTCCGAGGGGCGGGAGCCACGAGCAGTACTTC CASSPRGGSHEQYF
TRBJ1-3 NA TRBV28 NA TGTGCCAGCAGTTTAGGGACAAACTCTGGAAACACCATATATTTT CASSLGTNSGNTIYF
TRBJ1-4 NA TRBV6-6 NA TGTGCCAGCAGAAGGGAGGGGGAAAAACTGTTTTTT CASRREGEKLFF
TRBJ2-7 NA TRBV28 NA TGTGCCAGCCCTCGACCGGAACAGCTTCTCTACGAGCAGTACTTC CASPRPEQLLYEQYF
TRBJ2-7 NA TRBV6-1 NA TGTGCCCTGACGCGGACAACCTCCTACGAGCAGTACTTC CALTRTTSYEQYF
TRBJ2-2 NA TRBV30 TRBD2 TGTGCCACCCTGTCCGGGACTAGCGCTGTCGGGGAGCTGTTTTTT CATLSGTSAVGELFF
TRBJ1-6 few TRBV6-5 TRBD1 TGTGCCAGCAGTTACTCAGACAGGGCTTATAATTCACCCCTCCACTTT CASSYSDRAYNSPLHF
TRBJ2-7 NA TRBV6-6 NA TGTGCCAGCAGACCACTATATAGCGGAGGCTCCTACGAGCAGTACTTC CASRPLYSGGSYEQYF
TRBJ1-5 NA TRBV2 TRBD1 TGTGCCAGCGGGATTGGGACAGGGGCGCGGCAGCCCCAGCATTTT CASGIGTGARQPQHF
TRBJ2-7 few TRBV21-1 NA TGTGCCAGCAGCGAAGGGACAGGCCCCTACGAGCAGTACTTC CASSEGTGPYEQYF
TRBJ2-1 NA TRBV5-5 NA TGTGCCAGCAGCTTGGGCAGGATAACTTACAATGAGCAGTTCTTC CASSLGRITYNEQFF
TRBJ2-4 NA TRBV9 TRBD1 TGTGCCAGCAGCGCAGGCCTGACAGGGCGCACCAAAAACAGTCAGTACTTC CASSAGLTGRTKNSQYF